The next 32 T cell receptor beta chains were all read from a single sample in a study of neoadjuvant anti-PD-1 for oral cavity cancer. Produced via immunoSEQ multiplex PCR; TCRdb's table is partial and in-frame only. The data hold about 16,000 clones, with roughly three fifths observed a single time. The sequencing here drew on PBMCs, taken before nivolumab (anti-PD-1) treatment. These receptor sequences come from a person aged 35 to 85 with oral cavity squamous cell carcinoma.

This clone has only a few counts. J is TRBJ1-2 and V is TRBV9, with TRBD1 identical over 9 bases. Looked up from germline, CDR1 is SGDLS and CDR2 is YYNGEE. Trimming cost V 3 bases and J 3 bases; bases outside gene matches: 15. CDR3 size: 18 residues. CDR3 in amino acids: CASSDGTGYKFVDYGYTF. The DNA of the CDR3 is TGTGCCAGCAGCGACGGGACAGGGTATAAGTTTGTCGACTATGGCTACACCTTC.

This clone was picked up one time. A read error may account for a junction end that differs from germline. The chain has TRBV5-1 and TRBJ2-3, with D perhaps matching TRBD2 (6 bases). The CDR3 is made up of 15 amino acids. Germline CDR1 SGHRS, CDR2 YFSETQ. CDR3 sequence reads: CASSLMDGSIDTQYF. In nucleotides, the CDR3 is TGCGCCAGCAGCTTGATGGACGGGAGCATAGATACGCAGTATTTT.

The V gene is TRBV5-1, the J gene TRBJ2-7, with 7 bases aligning to TRBD1. The germline V gene encodes CDR1 SGHRS and CDR2 YFSETQ. There are 14 residues in the CDR3. The junction had 4 bases not matched to a gene; V was cut back by 3 bases and J by 1 base. This chain's CDR3 is CASSSETGSYEQYF. DNA for the CDR3: TGCGCCAGCAGCTCCGAGACAGGGTCCTACGAGCAGTACTTC.

This clone was recorded once. V and J are TRBV10-3 and TRBJ2-7; 9 nucleotides align to TRBD1. Germline assignment: CDR1 ENHRY and CDR2 SYGVKD. V lost 1 base and J lost 5; bases outside the gene matches: 12. The CDR3 has 17 residues. CDR3 nucleotide sequence: TGTGCCATCAGTGAGTTTCTTAGTGGGACAGGGAGGAACGAGCAGTACTTC. It codes for CAISEFLSGTGRNEQYF.

J is TRBJ2-7 and V is TRBV6-5; D assignment may be TRBD1 or TRBD2 (5 bases each). Germline assignment: CDR1 MNHEY and CDR2 SVGAGI. CDR3 length: 13 amino acids. V was shortened by 7 bases and J by 3 bases, with 13 bases between the two germline ends. The CDR3 region is CASTKRGGYEQYF. CDR3 bases: TGTGCCAGCACCAAACGGGGCGGCTACGAGCAGTACTTC.

The chain has TRBV6-5 and TRBJ1-1, with 9 positions matching TRBD1. The germline V gene has CDR1 MNHEY and CDR2 SVGAGI. This CDR3 region has 13 residues. With V trimmed by 6 bases and J by 5 bases, 4 bases remained unmatched. The chain's CDR3 is CASRGTGTTEAFF. The CDR3, as DNA: TGTGCCAGCAGGGGGACAGGGACAACTGAAGCTTTCTTT.

This clone came up a few times. This chain links TRBV5-6 with TRBJ2-5; D is perhaps TRBD1 (5 bases). This CDR3 contains 12 residues. The V end was cut by 5 bases, the J end by 4 bases, with 9 bases between. CDR1 is SGHDT and CDR2 is YYEEEE in the germline V gene. CDR3: CASRGRGETQYF. DNA for the CDR3: TGTGCCAGCAGAGGTAGGGGAGAGACCCAGTACTTC.

This sequence joins TRBV4-1 and TRBJ2-7; D ambiguous. The germline V and J ends were trimmed by 1 base and 7 bases, with 5 bases remaining between them. Germline V gene lookup returns CDR1 MGHRA and CDR2 YSYEKL. This CDR3 is built from 11 residues. CDR3 loop: CASSQAREQYF. For the CDR3, the DNA is TGCGCCAGCAGCCAAGCCAGGGAGCAGTACTTC.

This sequence joins TRBV9 and TRBJ2-6; 7 positions agree with TRBD1. V lost 3 bases and J lost 0; bases outside the gene matches: 6. The CDR3 loop spans 17 amino acids. Germline CDR1 reads SGDLS; CDR2 reads YYNGEE. In DNA, the CDR3 is TGTGCCAGCAGCGCCCGGGACAGTCACTCTGGGGCCAACGTCCTGACTTTC. This encodes CASSARDSHSGANVLTF.

The chain uses TRBV19 and TRBJ1-4, with a possible D match to TRBD1 (6 bases). The CDR3 has 15 amino acids. Trimming left V 8 bases short and J 3 bases short, with 16 bases between. Germline CDR1 and CDR2: LNHDA and SQIVND (reference sequence). The CDR3 protein is CASSTSGGPNEKLFF. The DNA of the CDR3 is TGTGCCAGTTCCACCTCGGGGGGGCCTAATGAAAAACTGTTTTTT.

CDR3 protein: CASSYSGMPGDEQYF. CDR3 nucleotide sequence: TGTGCCAGCAGTTACTCGGGGATGCCCGGTGACGAGCAGTACTTC. This chain connects TRBV6-5 to TRBJ2-7; D unresolved. Germline assignment: CDR1 MNHEY and CDR2 SVGAGI. The CDR3 loop spans 15 amino acids. V was trimmed by 0 bases and J by 5 bases, leaving 14 bases between them.

CDR3 sequence reads: CSGVLGFEQYF. In DNA, the CDR3 is TGCAGCGGAGTTCTGGGGTTCGAGCAGTACTTC. The rearrangement uses TRBV20-1 and TRBJ2-7; D ambiguous. This CDR3 has 11 residues. The germline gives CDR1 DFQATT, CDR2 SNEGSKA (reference sequence).

The chain carries TRBV6-1 and TRBJ1-5; weak D call: TRBD1 (6 bases). The CDR3 length is 14 residues. V was clipped by 6 bases and J by 3 bases, with 12 bases between them. Germline V gives CDR1 MNHNS, CDR2 SASEGT. Here the CDR3 reads CASRNRVDNQPQHF. The CDR3 DNA follows: TGTGCCAGCAGAAACAGGGTTGACAATCAGCCCCAGCATTTT.

This clone was observed a handful of times. The J gene is TRBJ1-1, the V gene TRBV9, with D possibly being TRBD1 (6 bases). The CDR3 covers 14 residues. The V end was cut by 3 bases, the J end by 2 bases, with 11 bases between. From germline, CDR1 is SGDLS and CDR2 YYNGEE. CDR3 amino acids: CASSARQVNTEAFF. Written as DNA, the CDR3 is TGTGCCAGCAGCGCAAGACAGGTCAACACTGAAGCTTTCTTT.

This chain's CDR3 is CASQIGEGNQPQHF. CDR3 in DNA: TGTGCCAGCCAGATTGGGGAGGGCAATCAGCCCCAGCATTTT. J is TRBJ1-5 and V is TRBV2; D is ambiguous. Deletions cut 8 bases from V and 2 bases from J, with 13 bases between. CDR3 length: 14 residues. From germline, CDR1 is SNHLY and CDR2 FYNNEI.

This clone was counted a few times. The chain links TRBV5-1 to TRBJ2-5; D remains unclear. Germline assignment: CDR1 SGHRS and CDR2 YFSETQ. The CDR3 contains 14 residues. With 0 bases removed from V and 1 base from J, the gap between germline ends came to 7 bases. The CDR3 loop is CASSLDSSQETQYF. The CDR3 coding sequence is TGCGCCAGCAGCTTGGATTCCAGCCAAGAGACCCAGTACTTC.

The chain recombines TRBV10-1 with TRBJ1-2; D possibly corresponds to TRBD1 (6 bases). This CDR3 comprises 15 residues. V lost 6 bases and J 4 bases, leaving 18 bases between the germline ends. Germline V gene data show CDR1 as WNHNN and CDR2 as SYGVQD (reference sequence). For the CDR3, the DNA is TGCGCCAGCAGCAACTACAGGGCGCCCGTCTATGGCTACACCTTC. Protein product: CASSNYRAPVYGYTF.

The CDR3 nucleotides read TGTGCCAGCAGGCGGAGTCAAAGCACAGATACGCAGTATTTT. Translated: CASRRSQSTDTQYF. The chain couples TRBV6-5 to TRBJ2-3; D is unclear. The CDR3 is 14 amino acids. Deletions cut 6 bases from V and 0 bases from J, with 10 bases between. Per germline, CDR1 MNHEY and CDR2 SVGAGI.

The chain carries TRBV5-4 and TRBJ1-2; D unclear. The CDR3 contains 11 residues. Trimming took 0 bases from V and 6 from J, leaving 3 bases between them. Germline V gene lookup returns CDR1 SGHNT and CDR2 YYREEE (reference sequence). The CDR3 loop reads CASSLGHGYTF. The CDR3 bases are TGTGCCAGCAGCTTGGGACATGGCTACACCTTC.

The V gene is TRBV11-2, the J gene TRBJ1-1, with D possibly being TRBD1 (5 bases). Trimming removed 1 base from V and 10 bases from J, with 13 bases in between. This CDR3 is built from 13 residues. In germline, CDR1 is SGHAT, CDR2 FQNNGV. The CDR3 bases are TGTGCCAGCAGCTTAGCAGGGTCCCGAGGAGCTTTCTTT. Translating it yields CASSLAGSRGAFF.

This clone was counted between two and nine times. The V call is TRBV7-9, the J call TRBJ1-1; TRBD1 might be the D (5 bases). The CDR3 has 14 amino acids. V was trimmed by 5 bases and J by 1 base, leaving 11 bases between them. Germline V CDR1 and CDR2: SEHNR, FQNEAQ (reference sequence). The DNA of the CDR3 is TGTGCCAGCAGCGAAGGGGCTCAGAACACTGAAGCTTTCTTT. This gives the protein CASSEGAQNTEAFF.

The count of this clone is one. The CDR3 nucleotides are TGTGCCAGCAGTGTCTCCTCCTGGGTTGGTTACTTC. It is translated as CASSVSSWVGYF. The rearrangement links TRBV2 to TRBJ2-4, with unresolved D. CDR1 is SNHLY, CDR2 FYNNEI, per germline. This CDR3 has 12 residues. Trimming left V 4 bases short and J 16 bases short, with 17 bases between.

The chain is built from TRBV9 and TRBJ2-1; D may be TRBD1 or TRBD2 (6 bases each). This CDR3 spans 13 amino acids. Germline V lookup: CDR1 SGDLS, CDR2 YYNGEE. CDR3 nucleotide sequence: TGTGCGTCCAGCCTCGGGGGCGGGTATGAGCAGTTCTTC. It specifies CASSLGGGYEQFF.

The chain joins TRBV9 to TRBJ2-1; 8 bases match TRBD2. Germline loops: CDR1 SGDLS, CDR2 YYNGEE. J lost 6 bases, V lost 4 bases, and 3 bases had no gene match. This CDR3 spans 13 amino acids. CDR3 coding DNA: TGTGCCAGCAGCATAAGCGGGAGCAATGAGCAGTTCTTC. Its translation is CASSISGSNEQFF.

The chain carries TRBV5-1 and TRBJ2-5; a weak D match, TRBD1 (6 bases). Trimming pared 2 bases from V and 5 bases from J, leaving 10 bases between. This CDR3 has 13 amino acids. Germline CDR1 and CDR2: SGHRS and YFSETQ. The CDR3 loop reads CASSFGQGETQYF. The DNA of the CDR3 is TGCGCCAGCAGCTTTGGTCAGGGGGAGACCCAGTACTTC.

This clone is large. This chain uses TRBV25-1 with TRBJ2-7; D possibly uses TRBD1 or TRBD2 (5 bases each). CDR3 length: 12 residues. The germline V gene has CDR1 MGHDK and CDR2 SYGVNS. Trimming stripped 7 bases from V and 2 bases from J, with 9 bases between. The DNA of the CDR3 is TGTGCCAGCACCGGGACCACCTACGAGCAGTACTTC. It specifies CASTGTTYEQYF.

The chain has TRBV30 and TRBJ1-2; 11 bases fit TRBD1. Germline V gene lookup returns CDR1 GTSNPN and CDR2 SVGIG (reference sequence). CDR3 length equals 15 residues. After removal of 5 bases from V and 1 base from J, the junction contained 6 bases not matched to a gene. The CDR3, as DNA: TGTGCCTGGGGCTCCGGGACAGGGGGTAACTATGGCTACACCTTC. It is translated as CAWGSGTGGNYGYTF.

This clone was observed a handful of times. CDR3 in DNA: TGTGCCAGCAGCCAAGATACCGCCTCCCCCAGCTCTGGAAACACCATATATTTT. This gives the protein CASSQDTASPSSGNTIYF. The genes are TRBV4-2 and TRBJ1-3; no firm D call. CDR1 is LGHNA, CDR2 YNFKEQ, per germline. Trimming took off 0 bases at V and 0 bases at J, with 15 bases between the two ends. The CDR3 runs 18 residues.

The CDR3 spells CASSLTSGQEYGYTF. In DNA form, the CDR3 reads TGTGCCAGCAGCCTCACGTCGGGACAGGAATATGGCTACACCTTC. The rearrangement joins TRBV7-3 to TRBJ1-2; 8 positions agree with TRBD1. V lost 5 bases to trimming and J lost 5 bases; unmatched junction nucleotides: 10. CDR1 is SGHTA, CDR2 FQGTGA, per germline. This CDR3 region has 15 residues.

The chain recombines TRBV5-1 with TRBJ1-3; the match to TRBD1 covers 8 bases. The V segment lost 4 bases and the J segment 2 bases; nucleotides outside the gene matches: 5. Germline CDR1 SGHRS, CDR2 YFSETQ. This CDR3 is 15 amino acids long. CDR3 residues: CASSPGQAPGNTIYF. Here the CDR3 DNA reads TGCGCCAGCAGCCCGGGACAGGCTCCTGGAAACACCATATATTTT.

The J gene is TRBJ2-7, the V gene TRBV29-1, with 12 bases identical to TRBD2. CDR1 and CDR2 (germline): SQVTM, ANQGSEA. CDR3 length: 14 amino acids. V gave up 6 bases and J gave up 3 bases; unmatched junction bases: 6. CDR3 region: CSVGGLAGFYEQYF. CDR3 bases: TGCAGCGTCGGTGGACTAGCGGGATTCTACGAGCAGTACTTC.

A few counts support this clone. The rearrangement joins TRBV7-9 to TRBJ1-2, with TRBD1 identical over 8 bases. The length of the CDR3 is 13 residues. Germline lookup yields CDR1 SEHNR and CDR2 FQNEAQ (reference sequence). The J segment lost 5 bases and the V segment lost 4 bases, leaving 3 bases of the junction unmatched. The chain's CDR3 is CASSSWTGYGYTF. In nucleotides, the CDR3 is TGTGCCAGCAGCTCCTGGACAGGGTATGGCTACACCTTC.